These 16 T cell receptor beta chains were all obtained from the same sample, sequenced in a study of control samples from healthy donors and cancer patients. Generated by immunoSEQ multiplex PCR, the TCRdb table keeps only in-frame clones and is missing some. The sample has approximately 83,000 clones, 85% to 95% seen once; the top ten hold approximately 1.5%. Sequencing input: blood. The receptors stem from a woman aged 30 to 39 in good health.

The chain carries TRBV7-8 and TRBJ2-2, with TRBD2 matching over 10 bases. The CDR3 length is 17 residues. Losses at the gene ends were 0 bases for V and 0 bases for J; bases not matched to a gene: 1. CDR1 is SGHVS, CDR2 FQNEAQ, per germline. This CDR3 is CASSLATSGTNTGELFF. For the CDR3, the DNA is TGTGCCAGCAGCTTAGCTACTAGCGGGACGAACACCGGGGAGCTGTTTTTT.

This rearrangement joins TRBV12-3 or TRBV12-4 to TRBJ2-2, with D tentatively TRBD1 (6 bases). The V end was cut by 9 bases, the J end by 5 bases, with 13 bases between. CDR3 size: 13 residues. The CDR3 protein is CASIRQGTGELFF. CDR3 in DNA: TGTGCCAGTATAAGGCAGGGGACCGGGGAGCTGTTTTTT.

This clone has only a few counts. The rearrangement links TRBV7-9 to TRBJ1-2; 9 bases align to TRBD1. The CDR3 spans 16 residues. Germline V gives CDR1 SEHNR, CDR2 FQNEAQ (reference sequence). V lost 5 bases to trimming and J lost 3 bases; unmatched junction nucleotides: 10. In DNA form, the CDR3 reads TGTGCCAGCAGCCTAATAACAGGGGGCCGCCACTATGGCTACACCTTC. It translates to CASSLITGGRHYGYTF.

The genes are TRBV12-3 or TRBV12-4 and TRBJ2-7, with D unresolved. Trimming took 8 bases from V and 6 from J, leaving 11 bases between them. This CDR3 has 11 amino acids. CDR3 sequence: CASQFRGEQYF. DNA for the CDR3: TGTGCCAGCCAGTTTCGAGGCGAGCAGTACTTC.

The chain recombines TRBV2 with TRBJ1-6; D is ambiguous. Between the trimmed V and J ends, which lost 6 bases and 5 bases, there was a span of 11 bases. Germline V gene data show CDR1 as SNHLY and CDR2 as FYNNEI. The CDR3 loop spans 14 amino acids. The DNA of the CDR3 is TGTGCCAGCAGCCCAGGTCCCAATAATTCACCCCTCCACTTT. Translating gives CASSPGPNNSPLHF.

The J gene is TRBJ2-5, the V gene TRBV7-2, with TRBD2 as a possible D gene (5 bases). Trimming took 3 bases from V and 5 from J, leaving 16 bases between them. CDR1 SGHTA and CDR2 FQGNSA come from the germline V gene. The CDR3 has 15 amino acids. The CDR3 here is CASSLSIGSAETQYF. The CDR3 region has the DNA TGTGCCAGCAGCTTGTCCATAGGTAGCGCCGAGACCCAGTACTTC.

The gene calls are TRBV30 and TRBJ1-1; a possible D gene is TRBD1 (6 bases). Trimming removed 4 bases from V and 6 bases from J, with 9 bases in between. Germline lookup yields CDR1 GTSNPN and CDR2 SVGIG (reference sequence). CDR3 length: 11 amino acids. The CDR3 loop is CAWTGAAEAFF. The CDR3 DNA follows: TGTGCCTGGACAGGGGCGGCTGAAGCTTTCTTT.

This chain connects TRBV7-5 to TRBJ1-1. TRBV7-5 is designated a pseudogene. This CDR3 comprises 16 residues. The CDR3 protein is CARSLGLRHIGTEAFF. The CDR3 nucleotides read TGTGCCAGAAGCTTGGGTCTGAGGCATATCGGCACTGAAGCTTTCTTT.

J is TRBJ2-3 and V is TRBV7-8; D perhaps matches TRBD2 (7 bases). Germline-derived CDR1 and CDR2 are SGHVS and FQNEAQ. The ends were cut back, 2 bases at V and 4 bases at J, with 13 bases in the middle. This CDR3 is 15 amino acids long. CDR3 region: CASSLFQGRADTQYF. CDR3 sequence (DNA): TGTGCCAGCAGCTTATTCCAGGGGAGGGCAGATACGCAGTATTTT.

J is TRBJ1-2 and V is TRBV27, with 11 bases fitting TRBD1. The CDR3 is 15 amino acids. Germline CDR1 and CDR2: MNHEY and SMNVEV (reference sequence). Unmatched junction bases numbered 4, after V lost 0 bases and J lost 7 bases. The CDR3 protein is CASSLSSGQGAGYTF. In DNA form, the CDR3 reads TGTGCCAGCAGTTTATCATCTGGACAGGGGGCTGGCTACACCTTC.

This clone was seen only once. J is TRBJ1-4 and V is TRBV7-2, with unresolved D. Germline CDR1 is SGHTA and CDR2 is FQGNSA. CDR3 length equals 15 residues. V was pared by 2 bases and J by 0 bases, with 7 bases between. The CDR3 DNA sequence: TGTGCCAGCAGCTTAAACCCGGCAACTAATGAAAAACTGTTTTTT. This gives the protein CASSLNPATNEKLFF. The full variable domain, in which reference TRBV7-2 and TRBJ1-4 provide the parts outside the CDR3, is GAGVSQSPSNKVTEKGKDVELRCDPISGHTALYWYRQSLGQGLEFLIYFQGNSAPDKSGLPSDRFSAERTGGSVSTLTIQRTQQEDSAVYLCASSLNPATNEKLFFGSGTQLSVL.

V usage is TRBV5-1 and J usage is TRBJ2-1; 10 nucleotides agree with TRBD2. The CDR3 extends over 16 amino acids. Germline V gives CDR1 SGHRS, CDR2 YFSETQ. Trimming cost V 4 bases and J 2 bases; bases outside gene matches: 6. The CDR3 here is CASSRSAGGAYNEQFF. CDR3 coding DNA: TGCGCCAGCAGCCGCTCAGCGGGAGGGGCCTACAATGAGCAGTTCTTC.

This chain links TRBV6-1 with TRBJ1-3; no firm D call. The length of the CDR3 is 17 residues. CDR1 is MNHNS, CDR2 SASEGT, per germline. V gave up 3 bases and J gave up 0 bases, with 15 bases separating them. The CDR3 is CASSDGVGWDSGNTIYF. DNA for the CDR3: TGTGCCAGCAGTGATGGAGTAGGGTGGGACTCTGGAAACACCATATATTTT.

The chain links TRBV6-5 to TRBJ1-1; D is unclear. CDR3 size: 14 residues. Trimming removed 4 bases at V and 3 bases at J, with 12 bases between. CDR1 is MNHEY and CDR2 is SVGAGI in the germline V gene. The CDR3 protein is CASSFKTDYTEAFF. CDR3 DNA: TGTGCCAGCAGTTTCAAGACGGACTACACTGAAGCTTTCTTT.

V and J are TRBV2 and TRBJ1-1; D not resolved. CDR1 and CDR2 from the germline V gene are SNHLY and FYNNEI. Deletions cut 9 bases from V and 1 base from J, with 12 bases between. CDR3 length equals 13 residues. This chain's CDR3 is CARCWNWNTEAFF. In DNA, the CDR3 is TGTGCCAGATGCTGGAATTGGAACACTGAAGCTTTCTTT.

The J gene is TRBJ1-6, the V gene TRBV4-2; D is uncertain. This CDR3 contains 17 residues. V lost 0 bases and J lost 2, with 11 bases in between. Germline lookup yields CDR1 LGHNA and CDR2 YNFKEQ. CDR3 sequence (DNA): TGTGCCAGCAGCCAAGATCTCCGGGCCACCTATAATTCACCCCTCCACTTT. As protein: CASSQDLRATYNSPLHF.